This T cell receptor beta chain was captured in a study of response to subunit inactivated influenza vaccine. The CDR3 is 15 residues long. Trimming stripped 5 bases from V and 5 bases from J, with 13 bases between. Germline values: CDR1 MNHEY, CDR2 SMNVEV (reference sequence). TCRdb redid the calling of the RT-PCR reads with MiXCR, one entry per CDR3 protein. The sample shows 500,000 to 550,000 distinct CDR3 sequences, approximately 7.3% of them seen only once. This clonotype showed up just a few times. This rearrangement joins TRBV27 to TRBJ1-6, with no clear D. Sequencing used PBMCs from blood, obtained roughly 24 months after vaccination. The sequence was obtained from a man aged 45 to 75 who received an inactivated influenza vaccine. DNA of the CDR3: TGTGCCAGCAGTAACTACCGGAAACATAATTCACCCCTCCACTTT. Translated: CASSNYRKHNSPLHF.